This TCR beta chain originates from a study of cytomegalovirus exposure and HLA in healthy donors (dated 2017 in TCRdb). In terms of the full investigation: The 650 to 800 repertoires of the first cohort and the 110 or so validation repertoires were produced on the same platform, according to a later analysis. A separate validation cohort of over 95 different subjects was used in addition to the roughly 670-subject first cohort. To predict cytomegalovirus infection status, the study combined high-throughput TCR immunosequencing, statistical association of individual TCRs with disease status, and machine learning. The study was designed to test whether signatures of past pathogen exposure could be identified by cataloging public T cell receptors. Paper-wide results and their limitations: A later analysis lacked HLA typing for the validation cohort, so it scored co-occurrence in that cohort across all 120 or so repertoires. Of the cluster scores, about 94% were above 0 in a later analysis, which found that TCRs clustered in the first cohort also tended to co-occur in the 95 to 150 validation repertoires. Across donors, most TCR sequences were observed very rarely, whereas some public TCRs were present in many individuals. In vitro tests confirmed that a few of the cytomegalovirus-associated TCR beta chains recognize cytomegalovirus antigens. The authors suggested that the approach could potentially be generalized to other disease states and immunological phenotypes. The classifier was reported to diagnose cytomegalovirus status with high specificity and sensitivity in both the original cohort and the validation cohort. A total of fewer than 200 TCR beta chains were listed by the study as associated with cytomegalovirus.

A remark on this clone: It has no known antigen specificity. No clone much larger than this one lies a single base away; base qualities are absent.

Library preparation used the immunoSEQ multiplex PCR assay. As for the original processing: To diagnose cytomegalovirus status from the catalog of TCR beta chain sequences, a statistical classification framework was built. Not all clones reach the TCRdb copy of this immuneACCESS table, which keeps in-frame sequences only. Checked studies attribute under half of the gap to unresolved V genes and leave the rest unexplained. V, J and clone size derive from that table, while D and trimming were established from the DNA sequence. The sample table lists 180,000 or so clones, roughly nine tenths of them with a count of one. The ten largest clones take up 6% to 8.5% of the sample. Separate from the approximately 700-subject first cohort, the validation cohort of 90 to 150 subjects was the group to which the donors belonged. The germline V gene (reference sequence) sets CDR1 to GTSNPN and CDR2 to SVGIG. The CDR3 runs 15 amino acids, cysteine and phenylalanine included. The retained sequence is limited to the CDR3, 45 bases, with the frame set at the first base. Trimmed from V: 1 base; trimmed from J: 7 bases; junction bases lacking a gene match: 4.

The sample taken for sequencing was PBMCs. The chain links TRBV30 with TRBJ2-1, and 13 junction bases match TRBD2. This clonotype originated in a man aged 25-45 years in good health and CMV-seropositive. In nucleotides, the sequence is TGTGCCTGGAGTGAGACTAGCGGGAGGAGGAATGAGCAGTTCTTC. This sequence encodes CAWSETSGRRNEQFF.